Below, 4 T cell receptor beta chains from the same sample are listed, as sequenced in a study of tumor-infiltrating lymphocytes in oesophageal squamous cell carcinoma. One entry per CDR3 protein results from TCRdb running MiXCR on the PCR reads. The table lists just under 20,000 distinct CDR3 sequences, 40% to 50% of them singletons. Sequencing was done on a sample of normal esophageal tissue next to the tumor. The receptors stem from a male donor with esophageal squamous cell carcinoma.

This chain's CDR3 is CASNNLGLARHEQYF. Here the CDR3 DNA reads TGTGCCAGCAACAACCTCGGACTAGCGCGGCATGAGCAGTACTTC. The chain recombines TRBV6-5 with TRBJ2-3; the match to TRBD2 covers 9 bases. TRBJ2-7 explains the end of the DNA better; the J call may be wrong. The CDR3 contains 15 residues. The germline gives CDR1 MNHEY, CDR2 SVGAGI.

V gene TRBV12-3 or TRBV12-4 combines with J gene TRBJ2-3, with D maybe TRBD1 (5 bases). The DNA end is a closer match to TRBJ2-7, so the J assignment may be wrong. The CDR3 totals 13 residues. CDR3 loop: CASSLRGSGEQYF. CDR3 nucleotide sequence: TGTGCCAGCAGTTTAAGGGGATCGGGCGAGCAGTACTTC.

V is TRBV28 and J is TRBJ2-3, with 7 bases identical to TRBD1. Germline V gene sequence: CDR1 MDHEN, CDR2 SYDVKM. After removal of 4 bases from V and 0 bases from J, the junction contained 1 base not matched to a gene. The CDR3 sequence is 14 residues long. The CDR3 DNA reads as TGTGCCAGCAGTTGGGGACAGAGCACAGATACGCAGTATTTT. Amino acid sequence: CASSWGQSTDTQYF.

V and J are TRBV7-6 and TRBJ2-1, with D possibly being TRBD1 or TRBD2 (7 bases each). The germline V gene has CDR1 SGHVS and CDR2 FNYEAQ. Between the trimmed V and J ends, which lost 5 bases and 8 bases, there was a span of 10 bases. CDR3 length: 12 residues. The CDR3 region is CASSQGGDEQFF. The CDR3 region has the DNA TGTGCCAGCAGCCAGGGGGGGGATGAGCAGTTCTTC.